Sequencing of this TCR beta chain was carried out in a study of blood T cell repertoires in COVID-19. This CDR3 contains 16 residues. Deletions cut 2 bases from V and 0 bases from J, with 16 bases between. Per the germline V gene, CDR1 is GTSNPN and CDR2 is SVGIG (reference sequence). All enrollees were about 18 to 89 years old and from about 25 US areas. Sequencing was performed with immunoSEQ multiplex PCR; in TCRdb, only in-frame clones are kept and a portion is missing. This sample yields some 190,000 clones, of which roughly 89% are seen a single time; about 2.2% belongs to the top ten. The J gene is TRBJ1-2, the V gene TRBV30; a weak D match, TRBD1 (5 bases). The origin of this receptor is a middle-aged woman with acute COVID-19. The sequenced sample was PBMCs or T cells enriched from blood (not recorded which). The CDR3, as DNA: TGTGCCTGGAGTCAAAGGCCGACAGCAGCTAACTATGGCTACACCTTC. It encodes CAWSQRPTAANYGYTF.